This T cell receptor (beta chain) was obtained from a study of blood T cells in healthy people across ages. Whole-study findings and limits: Diversity figures derived from one million T cells were judged to underestimate the true value. Older age went with lower TCR beta diversity per million T cells, in a roughly linear way.

A second roughly 6 to 11 cycle PCR used barcoded and J-beta primers. TCRdb re-called the 5' RACE reads through MiXCR, storing one row per CDR3 protein. The profile shows 1.5 million or so distinct CDR3 sequences, under 55% of them singletons. Samples each had at least 5 micrograms of total RNA extracted. This clonotype was seen a handful of times. The antigen remains unidentified. The source is a woman aged 18-29 years in good health. Material for sequencing was blood.

In nucleotides, the CDR3 is TGCGCCAGCACCCCCTCGTATCGCACAGATACGCAGTATTTT. This translates into CASTPSYRTDTQYF. The chain carries TRBV5-1 and TRBJ2-3, with D unclear. Germline V lookup: CDR1 SGHRS, CDR2 YFSETQ. This CDR3 is 14 amino acids long. Deletions cut 6 bases from V and 1 base from J, with 12 bases between.